These T cell receptor beta chains were read from a single sample in a study of blood T cell repertoires in COVID-19. Produced via immunoSEQ multiplex PCR; TCRdb's table is partial and in-frame only. Of 250,000 to 300,000 clones in the sample, 70% to 90% were seen once. The sequenced sample was peripheral blood. The receptors stem from a man between 18 and 35 years old with active or convalescent COVID-19. Both conserved end residues are part of each CDR3. Fields, in order: D gene, J gene, V gene, clone size, CDR3 protein, CDR3 DNA. D genes are given only for firm matches. Expanded clones get a size class; other rows say once, few or many, or leave the size out.

- | TRBJ2-2 | TRBV10-3 | - | CATTRKNTGELFF | TGTGCGACAACTAGGAAGAACACCGGGGAGCTGTTTTTT
- | TRBJ1-2 | TRBV19 | - | CASSLSRGFYGYTF | TGTGCCAGTAGTCTTTCGAGGGGGTTTTATGGCTACACCTTC
- | TRBJ2-7 | TRBV6-5 | - | CASSYSEKGSTYEQYF | TGTGCCAGCAGTTACTCGGAAAAGGGGTCAACCTACGAGCAGTACTTC
- | TRBJ1-2 | TRBV7-9 | - | CASSQDRLLGGYTF | TGTGCCAGCAGCCAAGACAGGCTCCTCGGAGGCTACACCTTC
TRBD1 | TRBJ2-1 | TRBV7-6 | - | CASSRLRGTGMTYNEQFF | TGTGCCAGCAGCAGACTCCGGGGGACAGGGATGACCTACAATGAGCAGTTCTTC
- | TRBJ1-4 | TRBV6-5 | - | CASSSLGVVSEKLFF | TGTGCCAGCAGTTCGCTAGGGGTGGTGTCCGAAAAACTGTTTTTT
TRBD1 | TRBJ2-1 | TRBV6-5 | - | CASSYSDRGGNEQFF | TGTGCCAGCAGTTACTCGGACAGGGGCGGCAATGAGCAGTTCTTC
- | TRBJ2-4 | TRBV5-1 | - | CASSFSGGALQYF | TGCGCCAGCAGCTTCTCAGGAGGGGCGCTTCAGTACTTC
- | TRBJ2-2 | TRBV7-2 | - | CASSLLFLGELFF | TGTGCCAGCAGCTTATTATTCTTAGGGGAGCTGTTTTTT
- | TRBJ1-1 | TRBV18 | - | CASSPPESNTEAFF | TGTGCCAGCTCACCACCGGAGAGTAACACTGAAGCTTTCTTT
- | TRBJ2-3 | TRBV9 | - | CASSGAFGETDTQYF | TGTGCCAGCAGCGGGGCATTCGGGGAAACAGATACGCAGTATTTT
- | TRBJ2-5 | TRBV24-1 | - | CATSDPASRWETQYF | TGTGCCACCAGTGATCCGGCCTCCAGGTGGGAGACCCAGTACTTC
- | TRBJ1-1 | TRBV2 | - | CASSERQYNTEAFF | TGTGCCAGCAGTGAACGACAGTACAACACTGAAGCTTTCTTT
TRBD1 | TRBJ2-1 | TRBV7-9 | - | CASSLGQGVNEQFF | TGTGCCAGCAGCTTGGGACAGGGTGTCAATGAGCAGTTCTTC
- | TRBJ1-1 | TRBV12-3/TRBV12-4 | - | CASSLGGREAFF | TGTGCCAGCAGTTTGGGGGGGCGTGAGGCTTTCTTT
TRBD1 | TRBJ1-5 | TRBV4-2 | - | CASSLGDRGGQPQHF | TGTGCCAGCAGCCTGGGGGACAGGGGAGGCCAGCCCCAGCATTTT
- | TRBJ1-1 | TRBV27 | - | CASTTPGLNTEAFF | TGTGCCAGCACCACCCCAGGGTTGAACACTGAAGCTTTCTTT
TRBD1 | TRBJ1-1 | TRBV7-9 | once | CASSSTGANTEAFF | TGTGCCAGCAGCTCGACAGGGGCGAACACTGAAGCTTTCTTT
TRBD2 | TRBJ2-1 | TRBV7-3 | once | CASSLTLGAGGGYNEQFF | TGTGCCAGCAGCTTAACGTTAGGCGCGGGGGGAGGCTACAATGAGCAGTTCTTC
- | TRBJ1-1 | TRBV6-5 | - | CASSSPLEEAFF | TGTGCCAGCAGTTCCCCGTTGGAGGAAGCTTTCTTT
TRBD2 | TRBJ2-3 | TRBV5-4 | once | CASRTAGTDTQYF | TGTGCCAGCAGGACAGCGGGAACAGATACGCAGTATTTT
- | TRBJ2-5 | TRBV27 | - | CASSYADFRETQYF | TGTGCCAGCAGTTATGCCGATTTCAGGGAGACCCAGTACTTC
- | TRBJ1-5 | TRBV2 | - | CASSVDSINQPQHF | TGTGCCAGCAGTGTTGACAGTATCAATCAGCCCCAGCATTTT
TRBD1 | TRBJ2-7 | TRBV9 | - | CASRPTPGTGMNEQYF | TGTGCCAGCAGACCCACGCCCGGGACAGGGATGAACGAGCAGTACTTC
TRBD1 | TRBJ1-2 | TRBV5-6 | - | CASSFVQGAGYGYTF | TGTGCCAGCAGCTTCGTACAGGGGGCGGGCTATGGCTACACCTTC
- | TRBJ2-2 | TRBV2 | - | CASSGQLQGTTGELFF | TGTGCCAGCAGTGGCCAGCTACAGGGAACAACCGGGGAGCTGTTTTTT
- | TRBJ2-7 | TRBV20-1 | - | CSASKAGVSYEQYF | TGCAGTGCTAGTAAAGCGGGCGTGTCCTACGAGCAGTACTTC
- | TRBJ1-3 | TRBV12-5 | - | CASGSRVRENTIYF | TGTGCTAGTGGAAGCAGGGTGCGGGAGAACACCATATATTTT
- | TRBJ1-1 | TRBV19 | - | CASSVLGGFYTEAFF | TGTGCCAGTAGTGTCCTAGGGGGTTTCTACACTGAAGCTTTCTTT
- | TRBJ1-5 | TRBV28 | few | CASIGGNQPQHF | TGTGCCAGCATAGGAGGCAATCAGCCCCAGCATTTT
- | TRBJ1-2 | TRBV7-9 | - | CASSSPTQTNYGYTF | TGTGCCAGCAGCTCCCCGACTCAAACGAACTATGGCTACACCTTC
TRBD2 | TRBJ2-1 | TRBV5-4 | - | CASSWARGRGGREQFF | TGTGCCAGCAGCTGGGCCCGGGGGCGGGGGGGCCGTGAGCAGTTCTTC
TRBD1 | TRBJ1-1 | TRBV12-5 | - | CASGLGPGQGAKAFF | TGTGCTAGTGGTTTGGGGCCGGGACAGGGGGCGAAAGCTTTCTTT
- | TRBJ1-2 | TRBV6-2/TRBV6-3 | - | CASSFRLLYGYTF | TGTGCCAGCAGTTTCAGGCTCCTCTATGGCTACACCTTC
TRBD1 | TRBJ2-1 | TRBV10-1 | - | CASSEPGQGADEQFF | TGCGCCAGCAGTGAGCCGGGACAGGGGGCCGATGAGCAGTTCTTC
TRBD1 | TRBJ2-5 | TRBV7-9 | - | CASSTTGGETQYF | TGTGCCAGCAGCACAACAGGGGGGGAGACCCAGTACTTC
- | TRBJ2-7 | TRBV28 | - | CAARNTGTYEQYF | TGTGCCGCCAGAAATACGGGGACCTACGAGCAGTACTTC
- | TRBJ2-1 | TRBV12-3/TRBV12-4 | - | CASSTGRGSEQFF | TGTGCCAGCAGTACAGGGCGTGGGAGTGAGCAGTTCTTC
TRBD1 | TRBJ1-5 | TRBV30 | - | CAYAQGQGDQPQHF | TGTGCCTATGCCCAGGGGCAGGGGGACCAGCCCCAGCATTTT
TRBD1 | TRBJ2-3 | TRBV24-1 | - | CATSGGDTDTQYF | TGTGCTACATCAGGGGGAGACACAGATACGCAGTATTTT
- | TRBJ1-1 | TRBV5-4 | - | CASSLALRGQNTEAFF | TGTGCCAGCAGCTTGGCACTCAGGGGCCAGAACACTGAAGCTTTCTTT
- | TRBJ2-2 | TRBV14 | - | CASSRLGGSNTGELFF | TGTGCCAGCAGCCGCCTTGGTGGCTCGAACACCGGGGAGCTGTTTTTT
- | TRBJ1-4 | TRBV7-9 | - | CASSNSGATEKLFF | TGTGCCAGCAGCAATTCAGGGGCGACGGAAAAACTGTTTTTT
- | TRBJ2-7 | TRBV14 | few | CASSHQYEQYF | TGTGCCAGCAGCCACCAGTACGAGCAGTACTTC
- | TRBJ1-3 | TRBV6-6 | - | CASRGVFSGNTIYF | TGTGCCAGCAGAGGGGTTTTCTCTGGAAACACCATATATTTT
TRBD2 | TRBJ2-7 | TRBV7-8 | - | CASSLRLASGGIYEQYF | TGTGCCAGCAGTTTAAGATTGGCTAGCGGAGGAATTTACGAGCAGTACTTC
TRBD2 | TRBJ2-1 | TRBV15 | - | CATSRALADNEQFF | TGTGCCACCAGCAGAGCCCTAGCGGACAATGAGCAGTTCTTC
- | TRBJ1-4 | TRBV28 | - | CASSSIQGTNEKLFF | TGTGCCAGCAGCTCCATCCAGGGGACTAATGAAAAACTGTTTTTT
- | TRBJ1-2 | TRBV9 | - | CASSSDYGYTF | TGTGCCAGCAGCTCCGACTATGGCTACACCTTC
- | TRBJ2-7 | TRBV28 | - | CASSFLGYEQYF | TGTGCCAGCAGTTTCCTCGGCTACGAGCAGTACTTC
TRBD2 | TRBJ2-7 | TRBV9 | medium-sized | CASSQGLGGSYEQYF | TGTGCCAGCAGCCAGGGACTAGGGGGCTCCTACGAGCAGTACTTC
- | TRBJ1-2 | TRBV6-6 | - | CASSPGEVDGYTF | TGTGCCAGCAGCCCGGGAGAGGTCGATGGCTACACCTTC